These T cell receptor beta chains were read from a single sample in a study of control samples from healthy donors and cancer patients. Here immunoSEQ multiplex PCR was the method, and the copy in TCRdb shows in-frame clones only, minus some. The sample records under 55,000 clones, under 95% being singletons. The sample was PBMCs. The receptor set was obtained from a woman aged 40 to 55 with head and neck cancer. Each CDR3 is given with its conserved first and last residue. The order of the fields is J gene, V gene, clone size, D gene, CDR3 DNA, CDR3 protein. The D gene is left open where the match is weak. Rows give clone size only sometimes, using once, few, many, or a class for an expanded clone.

>TRBJ2-2|TRBV7-3|once|NA
TGTGCCAGCAGCCTCCGGGGGCATGACACCGGGGAGCTGTTTTTT
CASSLRGHDTGELFF
>TRBJ1-4|TRBV30|NA|NA
TGTGCCACCCGTAGGGCTAATGAAAAACTGTTTTTT
CATRRANEKLFF
>TRBJ1-6|TRBV28|NA|TRBD1
TGTGCCAGTACTACGGGACAGGGTGATTCACCCCTCCACTTT
CASTTGQGDSPLHF
>TRBJ2-3|TRBV6-4|few|NA
TGTGCCAGCAGTGAAGGGGATAGCACAGATACGCAGTATTTT
CASSEGDSTDTQYF
>TRBJ1-5|TRBV4-2|once|NA
TGTGCCAGCAGCCAAAGGGCCCTATCTTCCGGCAATCAGCCCCAGCATTTT
CASSQRALSSGNQPQHF
>TRBJ2-7|TRBV29-1|NA|NA
TGCAGCGTTGAAGTGGGCGGGTACGAGCAGTACTTC
CSVEVGGYEQYF
>TRBJ1-6|TRBV5-5|NA|NA
TGTGCCAGCAGCCCCACCGAAGGGGCGCGTCGGTCACCCCTCCACTTT
CASSPTEGARRSPLHF
>TRBJ2-7|TRBV6-5|NA|TRBD1
TGTGCCAGCAGTTACTCGGCCGGACAGGAGACCTACGAGCAGTACTTC
CASSYSAGQETYEQYF
>TRBJ2-5|TRBV2|NA|TRBD2
TGTGCCAGCAGTCCCGAACTAGCGGGAGGTGAGACCCAGTACTTC
CASSPELAGGETQYF
>TRBJ2-7|TRBV27|once|TRBD2
TGTGCCAGCAGGCGGCGGGAGATATCCTACGAGCAGTACTTC
CASRRREISYEQYF
>TRBJ2-1|TRBV25-1|NA|NA
TGTGCCAGCAGTGAAGGCGGAGGGGCCCCGAGCTACAATGAGCAGTTCTTC
CASSEGGGAPSYNEQFF
>TRBJ1-2|TRBV5-1|NA|TRBD1
TGCGCCAGCAGCAGGACAGGGGATGGCTACACCTTC
CASSRTGDGYTF
>TRBJ1-5|TRBV28|NA|NA
TGTGCCAGCAGTGGAGGCCACAGCAATCAGCCCCAGCATTTT
CASSGGHSNQPQHF
>TRBJ1-6|TRBV5-1|NA|NA
TGCGCCAGCAGCTCATCAAGTCCGGGACACAGGAGCTCCTATAATTTACCCCTCCACTTT
CASSSSSPGHRSSYNLPLHF
>TRBJ2-1|TRBV6-6|NA|NA
TGTGCCAGCAGTTACGACGGGAATGATGAGCAGTTCTTC
CASSYDGNDEQFF
>TRBJ1-6|TRBV5-4|NA|NA
TGTGCCAGCAGCTTGGCCGGAGGGGTTTGGGGGAATTCACCCCTCCACTTT
CASSLAGGVWGNSPLHF
>TRBJ2-1|TRBV18|NA|NA
TGTGCCAGCTCACCATCAACAGGGACTGACAATGAGCAGTTCTTC
CASSPSTGTDNEQFF
>TRBJ1-6|TRBV6-1|NA|TRBD1
TGTGCCAGCAGTGAAGCAAAAGGACAGGGGAATTCACCCCTCCACTTT
CASSEAKGQGNSPLHF
>TRBJ2-7|TRBV6-5|NA|TRBD1
TGTGCCAGCAGTCTGGACAGGATGGACGAGCAGTACTTC
CASSLDRMDEQYF
>TRBJ2-7|TRBV15|NA|TRBD1
TGTGCCACCAGCTGGGGGACAGGGGCCTACGAGCAGTACTTC
CATSWGTGAYEQYF
>TRBJ1-2|TRBV18|NA|NA
TGTGCCAGCTCACCAACCCTGGGTCACGCGGCCACCTTC
CASSPTLGHAATF
>TRBJ1-1|TRBV6-6|NA|NA
TGTGCCAGCAGTTATTACGGGGAGAACACTGAAGCTTTCTTT
CASSYYGENTEAFF
>TRBJ2-4|TRBV21-1|NA|NA
TGTGCCAGCAGGGGTACTAGGGGGTCATTAGCCAAAAACATTCAGTACTTC
CASRGTRGSLAKNIQYF
>TRBJ2-1|TRBV19|NA|NA
TGTGCCAGTAGTATAGATTTTCCAGTCGGGCAGTTCTTC
CASSIDFPVGQFF
>TRBJ1-5|TRBV5-1|NA|TRBD1
TGCGCCAGCAGCTCGGGACAGGGGCCCTATCAGCCCCAGCATTTT
CASSSGQGPYQPQHF
>TRBJ1-2|TRBV5-1|NA|TRBD1
TGCGCCAGCAGCTCGTCCGGGACAGGGGGCTTTGGATATGGCTACACCTTC
CASSSSGTGGFGYGYTF
>TRBJ2-1|TRBV2|NA|NA
TGTGCCAGCAAATTTCCCCATAGGGATGAGCAGTTCTTC
CASKFPHRDEQFF
>TRBJ2-7|TRBV4-2|NA|NA
TGTGCCAGCAGCCATGGCTACGAGCAGTACTTC
CASSHGYEQYF
>TRBJ2-7|TRBV19|NA|TRBD1
TGTGCCAGTAGCGCACCGGGACAGGGTCTTTACGAGCAGTACTTC
CASSAPGQGLYEQYF
>TRBJ2-7|TRBV28|NA|TRBD2
TGTGCCAGCAGTTTATCGGCGGGAGACGCCTACGAGCAGTACTTC
CASSLSAGDAYEQYF
>TRBJ2-3|TRBV2|once|NA
TGTGCCAGCAGTACCTTCGGGGTACTTTTGGCAGATACGCAGTATTTT
CASSTFGVLLADTQYF
>TRBJ2-7|TRBV5-1|NA|TRBD1
TGCGCCAGCAGTTTGGGGACAGTCAGCTCCTACGAGCAGTACTTC
CASSLGTVSSYEQYF
>TRBJ2-3|TRBV9|once|NA
TGTGCCAGCAGCGTAACAAGCACAGATACGCAGTATTTT
CASSVTSTDTQYF
>TRBJ1-2|TRBV29-1|NA|NA
TGCAGCGTTGACGGAGCAGGAGATTCCTATGGCTACACCTTC
CSVDGAGDSYGYTF
>TRBJ1-1|TRBV29-1|NA|TRBD1
TGCAGCGTTGATGGACAGGGGGGAAACACTGAAGCTTTCTTT
CSVDGQGGNTEAFF
>TRBJ2-1|TRBV11-2|NA|TRBD2
TGTGCCAGCAGCTTATCCGGGACTAGGTTTAATGAGCAGTTCTTC
CASSLSGTRFNEQFF
>TRBJ2-3|TRBV15|NA|NA
TGTGCCACCAGCAGTGCACCCCCCAAGCCAGATACGCAGTATTTT
CATSSAPPKPDTQYF
>TRBJ2-1|TRBV21-1|NA|NA
TGTGCCAGCAGCAAAAATAGGGAGACTGGGAAGAATGAGCAGTTCTTC
CASSKNRETGKNEQFF
>TRBJ2-6|TRBV15|NA|TRBD1
TGTGCCACCAGCAGAGGGCAGGGGACAGGGGAACGGGGATCCTCTGGGGCCAACGTCCTGACTTTC
CATSRGQGTGERGSSGANVLTF
>TRBJ1-2|TRBV7-6|NA|NA
TGTGCCAGCAGCTCTCCCGGGGGGGGCTATGGCTACACCTTC
CASSSPGGGYGYTF
>TRBJ2-7|TRBV6-6|medium-sized|TRBD1
TGTGCCAGCAGTTACGGGACAGGGGGCTACGAGCAGTACTTC
CASSYGTGGYEQYF
>TRBJ2-3|TRBV11-3|NA|NA
TGTGCCAGCAGCCCACGGACGAGGGACACAGATACGCAGTATTTT
CASSPRTRDTDTQYF
>TRBJ2-3|TRBV10-3|NA|TRBD2
TGTGCCAACAGCCCAACTAGCGGGGGGGGTGCAGATACGCAGTATTTT
CANSPTSGGGADTQYF
>TRBJ1-2|TRBV6-5|NA|NA
TGTGCCAGTCCGTTGTGGGGGTTTCAAGGCTACACCTTC
CASPLWGFQGYTF
>TRBJ2-3|TRBV19|NA|NA
TGTGCCAGTAGTATCCTGCAGAGGGATACGCAGTATTTT
CASSILQRDTQYF